The sequence of this TCR beta chain was determined in a study of a mutant IDH1 vaccine in newly diagnosed glioma. Study as a whole: Across weeks 1, 3, 5, 7, 11, 15, 19 and 23, patients received a vaccination each time, eight in all.

Repertoires were generated with immunoSEQ multiplex PCR, while TCRdb's copy carries only in-frame clones and drops some. The sample lists about 43,000 clones; approximately 88% were seen once. Concerning this clone: Its antigen is as yet unknown.

Specified time point: week 23, last vaccination. It was 300 ug of mutant IDH1 20-mer peptide that made up each vaccine dose, given with topical imiquimod. This CDR3 region has 14 residues. Looked up from germline, CDR1 is SNHLY and CDR2 is FYNNEI. The germline V and J ends were trimmed by 3 bases and 2 bases, with 10 bases remaining between them. The sample was PBMCs, taken from a glioma patient whose treatment included an IDH1 peptide vaccine. This chain joins TRBV2 and TRBJ2-5; D perhaps matches TRBD2 (5 bases). This TCR came from a woman aged 18 to 35 with glioma. Some clones in this sample may be carry-over from other donors' samples. The CDR3 region is CASSDSSGQETQYF. The CDR3 DNA sequence: TGTGCCAGCAGTGACAGCTCGGGGCAAGAGACCCAGTACTTC.